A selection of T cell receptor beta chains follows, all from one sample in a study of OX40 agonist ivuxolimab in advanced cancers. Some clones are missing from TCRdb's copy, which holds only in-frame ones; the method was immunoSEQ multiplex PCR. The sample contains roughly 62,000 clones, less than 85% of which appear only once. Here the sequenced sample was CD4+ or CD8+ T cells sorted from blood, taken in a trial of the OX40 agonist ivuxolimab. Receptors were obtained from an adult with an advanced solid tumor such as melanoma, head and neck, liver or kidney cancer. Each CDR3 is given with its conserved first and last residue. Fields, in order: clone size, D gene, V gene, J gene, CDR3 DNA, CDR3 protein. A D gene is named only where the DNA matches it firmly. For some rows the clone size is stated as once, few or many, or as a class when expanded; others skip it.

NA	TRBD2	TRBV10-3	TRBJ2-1	TGTGCCATCAGTGGAGGACTAGCGGGAGTAGATGAGCAGTTCTTC	CAISGGLAGVDEQFF
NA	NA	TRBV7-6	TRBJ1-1	TGTGCCAGCACTCCACTCGGGGGGCAGAACACTGAAGCTTTCTTT	CASTPLGGQNTEAFF
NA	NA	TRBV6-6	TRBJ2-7	TGTGCCAGCACCCTTGGCCCAATGGGGTACGAGCAGTACTTC	CASTLGPMGYEQYF
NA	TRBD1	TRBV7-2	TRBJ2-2	TGTGCCAGCAGCTCCTGGGACAGGGGGCACACCGGGGAGCTGTTTTTT	CASSSWDRGHTGELFF
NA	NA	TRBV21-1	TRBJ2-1	TGTGCCAGCACCGTCCCATGGTCGAAGCGGGACGCGGACAGTGAGCAGTTCTTC	CASTVPWSKRDADSEQFF
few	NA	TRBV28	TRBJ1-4	TGTGCCAGCAAGGGGCATAATAATGAAAAACTGTTTTTT	CASKGHNNEKLFF
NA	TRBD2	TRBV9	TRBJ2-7	TGTGCCAGCAGCGTCGCTGCGGGAGGGAACTACGAGCAGTACTTC	CASSVAAGGNYEQYF
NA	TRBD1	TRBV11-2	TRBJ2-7	TGTGCCAGCAGCGTCACAGGGGAAGGTGAGCAGTACTTC	CASSVTGEGEQYF
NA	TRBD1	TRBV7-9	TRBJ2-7	TGTGCCAGCAGCTGGACAGGGGCCTACGAGCAGTACTTC	CASSWTGAYEQYF
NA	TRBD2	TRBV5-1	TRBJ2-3	TGCGCCAGCAGCAAGGGGACTAGCGGCCCCACAGATACGCAGTATTTT	CASSKGTSGPTDTQYF
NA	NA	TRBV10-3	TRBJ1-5	TGTGCCATCAGTGAACAGCACGATAGCAATCAGCCCCAGCATTTT	CAISEQHDSNQPQHF
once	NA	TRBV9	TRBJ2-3	TGTGCCAGCAGCGTCGGGACCGGCACAGATACGCAGTATTTT	CASSVGTGTDTQYF
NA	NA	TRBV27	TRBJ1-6	TGTGCCAGCAGTTCCTCGACAAGGGCTAATTCACCCCTCCACTTT	CASSSSTRANSPLHF
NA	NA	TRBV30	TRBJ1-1	TGTGCCTGGAGCCGAAACACTGAAGCTTTCTTT	CAWSRNTEAFF
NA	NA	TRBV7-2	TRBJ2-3	TGTGCCAGCAGCGGGGACTTTACAGATACGCAGTATTTT	CASSGDFTDTQYF
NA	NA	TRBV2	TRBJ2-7	TGTGCCAGCAGGCCTCTGGACTACGAGCAGTACTTC	CASRPLDYEQYF
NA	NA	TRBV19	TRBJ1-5	TGTGCCAGTAGTATAGAGGAGGGGCGCAATCAGCCCCAGCATTTT	CASSIEEGRNQPQHF
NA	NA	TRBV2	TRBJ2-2	TGTGCCAGCAGTGATTGGGGGGCCGGGGAGCTGTTTTTT	CASSDWGAGELFF
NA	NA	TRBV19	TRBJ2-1	TGTGCCAGTACCATCAGGCGGGGTAATGAGCAGTTCTTC	CASTIRRGNEQFF
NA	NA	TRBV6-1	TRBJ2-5	TGTGCCAGCAGTGAAGTGAGAACCACTAGGGAGACCCAGTACTTC	CASSEVRTTRETQYF
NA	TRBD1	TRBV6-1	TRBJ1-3	TGTGCCACCACGACAGGGGTCAACACCATATATTTT	CATTTGVNTIYF
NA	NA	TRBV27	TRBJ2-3	TGTGCCAGTACTCCCATGAGAGGGGGTACGCAGTATTTT	CASTPMRGGTQYF
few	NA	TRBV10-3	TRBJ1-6	TGTGCCATCAGTGAGTCGGCAGGAGCCTATAATAATTCACCCCTCCACTTT	CAISESAGAYNNSPLHF
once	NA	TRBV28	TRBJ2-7	TGTGCCAGCTTCGGATTTGGGGCCTTCTACGAGCAGTACTTC	CASFGFGAFYEQYF
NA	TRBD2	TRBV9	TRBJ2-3	TGTGCCAGCAGCGTAGATGCGGGGGGGCATCCAGATACGCAGTATTTT	CASSVDAGGHPDTQYF
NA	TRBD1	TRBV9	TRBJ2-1	TGTGCCAGCAGCATCGGGACAGTTCCCAACAATGAGCAGTTCTTC	CASSIGTVPNNEQFF
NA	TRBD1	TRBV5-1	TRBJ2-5	TGCGCCAGCAGCTTTACAGGGGAAGAGCAGTACTTC	CASSFTGEEQYF
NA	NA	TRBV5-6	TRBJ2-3	TGTGCCAGCAGCTTCGGTTCTCGCGGGGTAGATACGCAGTATTTT	CASSFGSRGVDTQYF
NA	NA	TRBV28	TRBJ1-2	TGTGCCAGCAGGCCTCCCGGAAACTATGGCTACACCTTC	CASRPPGNYGYTF
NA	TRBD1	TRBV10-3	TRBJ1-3	TGTGCCATCAGTGATGGGACAGGCGCTGGAAACACCATATATTTT	CAISDGTGAGNTIYF
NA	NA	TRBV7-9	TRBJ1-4	TGTGCCAGCAGCTTGGGACCTCGGGAAAAACTGTTTTTT	CASSLGPREKLFF
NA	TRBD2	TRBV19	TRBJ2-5	TGTGCCAGTAGCTCTTCCGGACTAGGGAAAGAGACCCAGTACTTC	CASSSSGLGKETQYF
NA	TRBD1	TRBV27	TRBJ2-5	TGTGCCAGCAGTCCCGGACAGGGCAACCAAGAGACCCAGTACTTC	CASSPGQGNQETQYF
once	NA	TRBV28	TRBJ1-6	TGTGCCAGCAGTCGACAGGTCTATAATTCACCCCTCCACTTT	CASSRQVYNSPLHF
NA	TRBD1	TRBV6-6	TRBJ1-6	TGTGCCAGCATCGACGGACAGGGTCAAGGTTCACCCCTCCACTTT	CASIDGQGQGSPLHF
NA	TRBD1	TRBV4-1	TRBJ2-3	TGCGCCAGCAGCAAGGGACAGGGCCCTCAAGGCACAGATACGCAGTATTTT	CASSKGQGPQGTDTQYF